These 20 T cell receptor beta chains were sequenced from one sample in a study of shared clonotypes between healthy human individuals. Produced via immunoSEQ multiplex PCR; TCRdb's table is partial and in-frame only. Of over 850,000 clones listed, 75% to 80% are singletons. Sequencing was done on a sample of memory CD4+ T cells from PBMCs. The subset was: CD45RA-negative fraction. The receptors stem from a man in his late teens or twenties in good health. Some clones in this sample may be carry-over from other donors' samples.

The chain carries TRBV18 and TRBJ2-2, with 7 positions matching TRBD1. This CDR3 is 15 amino acids long. Germline CDR1 KGHSH, CDR2 LQKENI. Trimming removed 5 bases from V and 1 base from J; junction bases left unmatched: 4. DNA of the CDR3: TGTGCCAGCTCATTAGGACAGGTGAACACCGGGGAGCTGTTTTTT. Translating it yields CASSLGQVNTGELFF.

The chain employs TRBV5-1 and TRBJ1-1; weak D call: TRBD1 (5 bases). There are 14 residues in the CDR3. Germline lookup yields CDR1 SGHRS and CDR2 YFSETQ. Trimming removed 3 bases at V and 4 bases at J, with 13 bases between. The CDR3 here is CASSSRGTGTEAFF. DNA for the CDR3: TGCGCCAGCAGCTCCCGAGGGACGGGCACTGAAGCTTTCTTT.

This sequence joins TRBV5-5 and TRBJ2-7; 9 bases fit TRBD1. CDR3 size: 14 residues. The V segment lost 2 bases and the J segment 3 bases; nucleotides outside the gene matches: 3. CDR1 and CDR2 from the germline V gene are SGHKS and YYEKEE (reference sequence). CDR3 nucleotides: TGTGCCAGCAGCTTCCGGGACAGGGACTACGAGCAGTACTTC. Residues: CASSFRDRDYEQYF. The full variable domain, its missing parts supplied by reference TRBV5-5 and TRBJ2-7, is DAGVTQSPTHLIKTRGQQVTLRCSPISGHKSVSWYQQVLGQGPQFIFQYYEKEERGRGNFPDRFSARQFPNYSSELNVNALLLGDSALYLCASSFRDRDYEQYFGPGTRLTVT.

The V and J genes are TRBV5-3 and TRBJ2-2, with 13 bases fitting TRBD2. TRBV5-3 is treated as an ORF (open reading frame) with a function not yet certain. V was clipped by 3 bases and J by 2 bases; unmatched bases: 4. The CDR3 runs to 17 residues. DNA of the CDR3: TGTGCCAGAAGCTGGGGGACTAGCGGGGCCAACACCGGGGAGCTGTTTTTT. As protein: CARSWGTSGANTGELFF.

This chain links TRBV15 with TRBJ2-1; 9 bases match TRBD2. The CDR3 is made up of 16 amino acids. The germline V gene encodes CDR1 LNHNV and CDR2 YYDKDF (reference sequence). V shed 0 bases, J shed 9 bases, and the junction held 9 bases outside the gene matches. CDR3 protein: CATSRDRGGRVSEQFF. The CDR3 nucleotides read TGTGCCACCAGCAGAGATCGCGGCGGGAGGGTCAGTGAGCAGTTCTTC.

Remarks on this clone: This may arise from a read error, as a much more abundant clone is one base away. The same CDR3 arises from other DNA sequences in this sample as well. CDR3 amino acids: CASSQTSGSSYEQYF. As DNA, the CDR3 is TGTGCCAGCAGTCAGACTAGCGGGAGCTCCTACGAGCAGTACTTC. This chain connects TRBV6-6 to TRBJ2-7, with 12 bases matching TRBD2. Germline CDR1 and CDR2: MNHNY and SVGAGI (reference sequence). The ends lost 5 bases at V and 0 bases at J; junction bases unmatched: 2. This CDR3 spans 15 amino acids.

The CDR3, as DNA: TGTGCCAGCAGCCGGGGCACCGGGGAGCTGTTTTTT. Translation: CASSRGTGELFF. This chain links TRBV9 with TRBJ2-2; D possibly corresponds to TRBD2 (5 bases). The CDR3 covers 12 residues. V shed 4 bases and J shed 4 bases, with 5 bases lying between them. CDR1 is SGDLS, CDR2 YYNGEE, per germline.

The chain uses TRBV28 and TRBJ1-1, with D maybe TRBD1 (5 bases). This CDR3 region has 16 residues. The germline V gene has CDR1 MDHEN and CDR2 SYDVKM. V lost 4 bases and J lost 4, with 19 bases in between. For the CDR3, the DNA is TGTGCCAGCAGTTCTTTATTCAGGGACGATGGCACTGAAGCTTTCTTT. The encoded protein is CASSSLFRDDGTEAFF.

The rearrangement joins TRBV5-1 to TRBJ2-1; D might be TRBD1 or TRBD2, each matching 5 bases. Trimming removed 4 bases at V and 9 bases at J, with 26 bases between. CDR1 SGHRS and CDR2 YFSETQ come from the germline V gene. The CDR3 is 17 amino acids. Here the CDR3 reads CASSPQGMRGSAVEQFF. In DNA, the CDR3 is TGCGCCAGCAGCCCCCAGGGTATGAGAGGGTCTGCGGTTGAGCAGTTCTTC.

The CDR3, as DNA: TGTGCCAGCAGCTTCTCCGGGACTACACACAATGAGCAGTTCTTC. Protein product: CASSFSGTTHNEQFF. V gene TRBV7-3 combines with J gene TRBJ2-1; 7 bases match TRBD2. Germline V gives CDR1 SGHTA, CDR2 FQGTGA. The CDR3 is 15 residues long. Unmatched junction bases numbered 7, after V lost 3 bases and J lost 5 bases.

As concerns this clone: The sample holds other DNA sequences that translate to the same CDR3. The genes are TRBV29-1 and TRBJ2-1; D is possibly TRBD2 (5 bases). Trimming took 7 bases from V and 10 from J, leaving 11 bases between them. The CDR3 runs 10 residues. Looked up from germline, CDR1 is SQVTM and CDR2 is ANQGSEA. The CDR3 loop is CSARTEEQFF. CDR3 DNA: TGCAGCGCACGGACTGAAGAGCAGTTCTTC.

The chain joins TRBV2 to TRBJ2-2; D is uncertain. Between the trimmed V and J ends, which lost 3 bases and 8 bases, there was a span of 10 bases. Germline V gene lookup returns CDR1 SNHLY and CDR2 FYNNEI. The CDR3 covers 13 residues. Written as DNA, the CDR3 is TGTGCCAGCAGTGATTTTGGGGTTGGGGAGCTGTTTTTT. It yields the protein CASSDFGVGELFF. Complete variable domain (other parts from reference TRBV2 and TRBJ2-2): EPEVTQTPSHQVTQMGQEVILRCVPISNHLYFYWYRQILGQKVEFLVSFYNNEISEKSEIFDDQFSVERPDGSNFTLKIRSTKLEDSAMYFCASSDFGVGELFFGEGSRLTVL.

This chain connects TRBV7-2 to TRBJ1-4; TRBD1 matches 9 bases. Germline values: CDR1 SGHTA, CDR2 FQGNSA. The CDR3 totals 16 residues. Trimming cost V 3 bases and J 3 bases; bases outside gene matches: 5. The CDR3 sequence is CASSFSRTGANEKLFF. CDR3 nucleotide sequence: TGTGCCAGCAGCTTTTCCCGGACAGGGGCTAATGAAAAACTGTTTTTT.

The chain employs TRBV10-3 and TRBJ2-2; D is perhaps TRBD2 (6 bases). CDR1 ENHRY and CDR2 SYGVKD come from the germline V gene. The CDR3 sequence is 14 residues long. V gave up 8 bases and J gave up 5 bases, with 15 bases separating them. DNA for the CDR3: TGTGCCATCGGTCCTACGGAGGGGACCGGGGAGCTGTTTTTT. Amino acids: CAIGPTEGTGELFF.

J is TRBJ2-5 and V is TRBV7-9; 9 bases are a match to TRBD2. The germline V gene has CDR1 SEHNR and CDR2 FQNEAQ (reference sequence). V dropped 1 base and J dropped 11; count of bases not matched to a gene: 11. The CDR3 spans 15 residues. CDR3 sequence: CASSLVGGRANEQYF. The CDR3 DNA is TGTGCCAGCAGCTTAGTCGGCGGGAGGGCGAATGAGCAGTACTTC.

The V and J genes are TRBV2 and TRBJ2-3; D may be TRBD2 (5 bases). The ends were cut back, 7 bases at V and 6 bases at J, with 17 bases in the middle. Germline assignment: CDR1 SNHLY and CDR2 FYNNEI. The CDR3 runs to 14 residues. The CDR3 DNA follows: TGTGCCAGCAAGTATCAGATTTCTAGCGATACGCAGTATTTT. Its protein is CASKYQISSDTQYF.

J is TRBJ1-2 and V is TRBV6-6, with 9 bases lining up with TRBD1. This CDR3 region has 16 residues. V gave up 4 bases and J gave up 2 bases; unmatched junction bases: 8. Germline V CDR1 and CDR2: MNHNY, SVGAGI (reference sequence). Written as DNA, the CDR3 is TGTGCCAGCAGTTCCACACAGGGGGCGCAAAACTATGGCTACACCTTC. This translates into CASSSTQGAQNYGYTF.

The rearrangement uses TRBV19 and TRBJ2-7; maybe TRBD1 (7 bases). Trimming pared 5 bases from V and 3 bases from J, leaving 17 bases between. Germline CDR1 reads LNHDA; CDR2 reads SQIVND (reference sequence). CDR3 length: 15 amino acids. This CDR3 is CASSSMGRGVYEQYF. In nucleotides, the CDR3 is TGTGCCAGTAGTTCTATGGGCAGGGGGGTCTACGAGCAGTACTTC.

The J gene is TRBJ2-5, the V gene TRBV19; D call uncertain. This CDR3 is 13 amino acids long. CDR1 and CDR2 (germline): LNHDA, SQIVND (reference sequence). With 6 bases removed from V and 1 base from J, the gap between germline ends came to 9 bases. The CDR3 nucleotides are TGTGCCAGTAGCCACCCAAGCCAAGAGACCCAGTACTTC. The encoded protein is CASSHPSQETQYF.

The J gene is TRBJ2-6, the V gene TRBV7-2, with a weak D call TRBD1 (6 bases). There are 16 residues in the CDR3. Germline CDR1 SGHTA, CDR2 FQGNSA. Trimming pared 4 bases from V and 2 bases from J, leaving 12 bases between. The CDR3 here is CASSSPNRAGANVLTF. As DNA, the CDR3 is TGTGCCAGCAGCTCCCCTAACAGGGCTGGGGCCAACGTCCTGACTTTC.